This T cell receptor (beta chain) was profiled in a study of CD8+ T cells in alopecia areata. Study information: Oral tofacitinib (5 to 10 mg twice daily) was administered to treated patients.

Following extraction, RNA underwent reverse transcription to cDNA, which served as the sequencing template. The repertoire was sequenced with immunoSEQ multiplex PCR; TCRdb's copy has only in-frame clones and lacks some. The sample records 120,000 or so clones, approximately 60% being singletons. This clone is a singleton in its sample. The sample's treatment: oral pan-JAK inhibitor, 5-10 mg twice daily. Germline loops: CDR1 MGHDK, CDR2 SYGVNS. With 6 bases removed from V and 4 bases from J, the gap between germline ends came to 9 bases. The CDR3 has 12 amino acids. Specimen: CD4+ T cells sorted from blood, collected at week 4, from a patient treated with tofacitinib. This receptor was taken from a human donor with alopecia areata. The rearrangement joins TRBV25-1 to TRBJ1-1; D uncertain. CDR3 DNA: TGTGCCAGCAGGAGGACGGGCACTGAAGCTTTCTTT. Amino acid sequence: CASRRTGTEAFF. The whole variable domain, remainder taken from reference TRBV25-1 and TRBJ1-1, is EADIYQTPRYLVIGTGKKITLECSQTMGHDKMYWYQQDPGMELHLIHYSYGVNSTEKGDLSSESTVSRIRTEHFPLTLESARPSHTSQYLCASRRTGTEAFFGQGTRLTVV.